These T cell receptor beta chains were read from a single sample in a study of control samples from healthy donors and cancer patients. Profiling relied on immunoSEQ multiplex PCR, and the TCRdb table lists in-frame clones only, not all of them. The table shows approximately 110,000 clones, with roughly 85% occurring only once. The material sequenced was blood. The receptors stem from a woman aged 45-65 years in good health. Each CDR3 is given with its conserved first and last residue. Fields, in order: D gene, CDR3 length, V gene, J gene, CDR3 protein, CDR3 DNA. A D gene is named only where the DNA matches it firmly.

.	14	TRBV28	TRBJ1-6	CASSLLDSRGPLHF	TGTGCCAGCAGTTTATTAGATTCGCGCGGACCCCTCCACTTT
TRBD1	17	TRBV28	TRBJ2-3	CASSLGTASLGTDTQYF	TGTGCCAGCAGTTTGGGGACAGCCAGTCTGGGCACAGATACGCAGTATTTT
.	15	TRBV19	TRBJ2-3	CASSTLTASTDTQYF	TGTGCCAGTAGTACTTTGACAGCTAGCACAGATACGCAGTATTTT
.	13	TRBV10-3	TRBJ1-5	CAISGDSNQPQHF	TGTGCCATCAGTGGGGACAGCAATCAGCCCCAGCATTTT
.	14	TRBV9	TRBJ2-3	CASSPSPSTDTQYF	TGTGCCAGCAGTCCCTCCCCCAGCACAGATACGCAGTATTTT
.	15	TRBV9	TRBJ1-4	CASSVATGYNEKLFF	TGTGCCAGCAGCGTAGCGACAGGCTATAATGAAAAACTGTTTTTT
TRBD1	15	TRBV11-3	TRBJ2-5	CASSPEDRGVKTQYF	TGTGCCAGCAGCCCCGAGGACAGGGGAGTGAAGACCCAGTACTTC
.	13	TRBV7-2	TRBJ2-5	CASSFSDQETQYF	TGTGCCAGCAGCTTTTCCGACCAAGAGACCCAGTACTTC
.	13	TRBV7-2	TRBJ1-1	CASSHSGTTEAFF	TGTGCCAGCAGCCATTCAGGGACGACTGAAGCTTTCTTT
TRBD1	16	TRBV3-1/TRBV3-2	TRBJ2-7	CASSPPRDRKSYEQYF	TGTGCCAGCAGTCCCCCCCGGGACAGGAAGTCCTACGAGCAGTACTTC
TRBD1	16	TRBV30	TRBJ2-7	CAWSPWDRGPTYEQYF	TGTGCCTGGAGTCCCTGGGACAGGGGGCCCACTTACGAGCAGTACTTC